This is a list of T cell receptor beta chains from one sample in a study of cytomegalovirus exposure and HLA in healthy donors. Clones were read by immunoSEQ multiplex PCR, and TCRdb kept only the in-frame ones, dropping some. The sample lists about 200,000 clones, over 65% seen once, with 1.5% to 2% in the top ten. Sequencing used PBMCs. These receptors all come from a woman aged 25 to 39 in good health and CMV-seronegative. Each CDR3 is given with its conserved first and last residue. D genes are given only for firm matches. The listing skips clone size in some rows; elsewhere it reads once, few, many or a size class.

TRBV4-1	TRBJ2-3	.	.	TGCGCCAGCAGCCAAGTTGGCCGGGATGAGGGGAGGGATACGCAGTATTTT	CASSQVGRDEGRDTQYF
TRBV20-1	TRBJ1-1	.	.	TGCAGTGCTGGCCGTAACACTGAAGCTTTCTTT	CSAGRNTEAFF
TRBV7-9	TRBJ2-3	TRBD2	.	TGTGCCAGCAGCCCACGACTAGCGGGGGGCACGTATACGCAGTATTTT	CASSPRLAGGTYTQYF
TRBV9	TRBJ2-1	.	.	TGTGCCAGCAGCGTAGAGCGGCAGGGGCATTACAATGAGCAGTTCTTC	CASSVERQGHYNEQFF
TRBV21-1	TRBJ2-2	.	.	TGTGCCAGCAGCAAGACAGGTACCGGGGAGCTGTTTTTT	CASSKTGTGELFF
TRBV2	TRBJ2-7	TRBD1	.	TGTGCCAGCAGTGAAGGTTGGGGACAGGGGACGTCCTACGAGCAGTACTTC	CASSEGWGQGTSYEQYF
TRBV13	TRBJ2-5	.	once	TGTGCCAGCAGCTTAGCCCTAACCCCCCAAGAGACCCAGTACTTC	CASSLALTPQETQYF
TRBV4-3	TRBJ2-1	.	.	TGCGCCAGCAGCCAATCTCGGACTGTTGCCAATGAGCAGTTCTTC	CASSQSRTVANEQFF
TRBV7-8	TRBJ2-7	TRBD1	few	TGTGCCAGCAGCCCCCACGGGGACAGAAACTACGAGCAGTACTTC	CASSPHGDRNYEQYF
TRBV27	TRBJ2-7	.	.	TGTGCCAGCAGTTTTTCAGGGGTGAACGAGCAGTACTTC	CASSFSGVNEQYF
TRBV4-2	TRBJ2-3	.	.	TGTGCCAGCAGCCCAACTAGCTCCAGCACAGATACGCAGTATTTT	CASSPTSSSTDTQYF
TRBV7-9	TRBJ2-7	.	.	TGTGCCAGCAGCAACGATCAAAACGGACTCGCAAAGCAGTACTTC	CASSNDQNGLAKQYF
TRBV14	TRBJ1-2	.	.	TGTGCCAGCAGCCAAGCCGGAGGGGCGCACTATGGCTACACCTTC	CASSQAGGAHYGYTF
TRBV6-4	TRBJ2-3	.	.	TGTGCCAGCAGTGACTCCCGGATGGGGGGGGCCGGGGCAGATACGCAGTATTTT	CASSDSRMGGAGADTQYF
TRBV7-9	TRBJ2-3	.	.	TGTGCCAGCAGCTCCTTGACAGATACGCAGTATTTT	CASSSLTDTQYF
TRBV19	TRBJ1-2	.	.	TGTGCCAGTAGTATGTGGGGGGGCGCTTATGGCTACACCTTC	CASSMWGGAYGYTF
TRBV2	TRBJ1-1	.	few	TGTGCCAGCCGACCTCGGTGGGGCGCTGAAGCTTTCTTT	CASRPRWGAEAFF
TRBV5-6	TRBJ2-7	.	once	TGTGCCAGCAGCTTGGTAGCGGACTACGAGCAGTACTTC	CASSLVADYEQYF
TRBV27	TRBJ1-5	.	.	TGTGCCAGCAGTTCGCAAGGGTCGGGGGATCAGCCCCAGCATTTT	CASSSQGSGDQPQHF
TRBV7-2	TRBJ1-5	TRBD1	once	TGTGCCAGCAGCTTATGGGGACAGATTCAGCATTTT	CASSLWGQIQHF
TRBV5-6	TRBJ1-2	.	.	TGTGCCAGCAGCTTGTTGGGGGCGGGTGGCTACACCTTC	CASSLLGAGGYTF
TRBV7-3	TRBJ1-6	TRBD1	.	TGTGCCAGCAGCTTAGGGACAGGGGATAATTCACCCCTCCACTTT	CASSLGTGDNSPLHF
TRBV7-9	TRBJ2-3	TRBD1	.	TGTGCCAGCAGCCCGACAGGGGATCCCAGCACAGATACGCAGTATTTT	CASSPTGDPSTDTQYF
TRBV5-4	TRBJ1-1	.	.	TGTGCCAGCAGCTTGATCGGGGGAGAGGGGTACGCTTTCTTT	CASSLIGGEGYAFF
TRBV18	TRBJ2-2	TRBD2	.	TGTGCCAGCTCACCGGCGGGAGCTGTCGGGGAGCTGTTTTTT	CASSPAGAVGELFF
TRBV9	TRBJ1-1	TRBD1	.	TGTGCCAGCAGCGGAAAGACAGGGCCGATGAACACTGAAGCTTTCTTT	CASSGKTGPMNTEAFF
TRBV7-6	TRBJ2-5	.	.	TGTGCCAGCAGCTTGGGAAATGGGGCAGACCAAGAGACCCAGTACTTC	CASSLGNGADQETQYF
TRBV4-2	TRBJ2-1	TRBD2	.	TGTGCCAGCAGCCAAGATCTAACGGGGGGATACAATGAGCAGTTCTTC	CASSQDLTGGYNEQFF
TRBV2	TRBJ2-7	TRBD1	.	TGTGCCAGCAGCGTTCTTGGGCGGACAGGGGGTAGAGAGCAGTACTTC	CASSVLGRTGGREQYF
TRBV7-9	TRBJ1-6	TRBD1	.	TGTTCCAGCAGAACAGATACAGGGGAGTCACCCCTCCACTTT	CSSRTDTGESPLHF
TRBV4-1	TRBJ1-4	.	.	TGCGCCAGCAGCCGCGGGACCCATGAAAAACTGTTTTTT	CASSRGTHEKLFF
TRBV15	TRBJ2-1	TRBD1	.	TGTGCCACCGGGGGACAGGGATTCAATGAGCAATTCTTC	CATGGQGFNEQFF
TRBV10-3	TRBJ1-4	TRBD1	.	TGTGCCATCAAAGGCGGGACAGACAATGAAAAACTGTTTTTT	CAIKGGTDNEKLFF
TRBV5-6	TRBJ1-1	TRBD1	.	TGTGCCAGCAGCTGGACAGGGCAGGGCGAAGCTTTCTTT	CASSWTGQGEAFF
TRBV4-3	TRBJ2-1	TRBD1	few	TGCGCCAGCAGCCAGGACGGGACAGAAAGATACAATGAGCAGTTCTTC	CASSQDGTERYNEQFF
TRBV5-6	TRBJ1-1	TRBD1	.	TGTGCCAACAGCTCGACAGGGTTGAACACTGAAGCTTTCTTT	CANSSTGLNTEAFF
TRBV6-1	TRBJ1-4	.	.	TGTGCCAGCAGTGAACTAGGGGCAGGGGCTGGGGAAAAACTGTTTTTT	CASSELGAGAGEKLFF
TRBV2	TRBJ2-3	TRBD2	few	TGTGCCAGCAGTGAACTAGCGGGGGACACAGATACGCAGTATTTT	CASSELAGDTDTQYF
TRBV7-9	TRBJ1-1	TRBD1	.	TGTGCCAGCAGCTTACTGACAGGGAAAGCTTTCTTT	CASSLLTGKAFF
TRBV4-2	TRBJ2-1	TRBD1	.	TGTGCCAGCAGCCAAGCACAGGGGGCCGGGAGTGAGCAGTTCTTC	CASSQAQGAGSEQFF
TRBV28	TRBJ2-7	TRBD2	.	TGTGCCAGCAGGGCGGGGGGCCCCTACGAGCAGTACTTC	CASRAGGPYEQYF
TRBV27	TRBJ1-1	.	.	TGTGCCAGCAGTAAGGGGGGGGCTGGAACTGAAGCTTTCTTT	CASSKGGAGTEAFF
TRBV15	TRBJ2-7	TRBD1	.	TGTGCCACCAGCAGAGATAGGGACAGTCGGGACTCCTACGAGCAGTACTTC	CATSRDRDSRDSYEQYF
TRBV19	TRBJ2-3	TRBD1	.	TGTGCCAGTAGTTCGACAGGGACAGATACGCAGTATTTT	CASSSTGTDTQYF
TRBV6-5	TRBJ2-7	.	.	TGTGCCAGCAGTTACTCCCGCCAGGGACTCTACGAGCAGTACTTC	CASSYSRQGLYEQYF
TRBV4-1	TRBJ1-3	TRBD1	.	TGCGCCAGCAGCCAAGCGACAGGGACGGGAAACACCATATATTTT	CASSQATGTGNTIYF
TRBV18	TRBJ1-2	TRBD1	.	TGTGCCAGCTCACCCACGGGACAGGACCCCTATGGCTACACCTTC	CASSPTGQDPYGYTF
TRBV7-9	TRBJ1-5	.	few	TGTGCCAGCAGCTTAGACGGTAATCAGCCCCAGCATTTT	CASSLDGNQPQHF
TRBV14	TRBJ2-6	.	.	TGTGCCAGCAGCCAAAATGCGCGTCGGGCCAACGTCCTGACTTTC	CASSQNARRANVLTF
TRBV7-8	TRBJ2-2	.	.	TGTGCCAGCAGCCTCGGGTTGAACACCGGGGAGCTGTTTTTT	CASSLGLNTGELFF